A single sample gave rise to the 17 T cell receptor beta chains below, sequenced in a study of beta chain features in type 1 diabetes. Points from the study as a whole: Shortening of TCRB CDR3s, moderate but significant, appeared in all four CD4+ subsets of Type 1 diabetes patients.

No antigen has been assigned to these receptors. Expressed TCRB transcripts were sequenced after all isolated RNA was converted to cDNA. Only in-frame clones appear in the TCRdb table, and some are missing; sequencing was by immunoSEQ multiplex PCR. The sample lists tens of thousands of clones, roughly 66% occurring once. The sequenced sample was Tregs from blood. The origin of the receptors is a man between 18 and 29 years old with type 1 diabetes.

The chain links TRBV10-3 to TRBJ2-7; 11 bases agree with TRBD2. V was clipped by 4 bases and J by 4 bases; unmatched bases: 6. Germline V gene data show CDR1 as ENHRY and CDR2 as SYGVKD. The CDR3 is 15 residues long. CDR3 bases: TGTGCCATCAGTGGGACTAGCGGGTACTCATACGAGCAGTACTTC. Amino acids: CAISGTSGYSYEQYF.

For the CDR3, the DNA is TGTGCCAGTAGCCCACAGGGAAAGGCCTCCTACGAGCAGTACTTC. This codes for CASSPQGKASYEQYF. V and J are TRBV19 and TRBJ2-7, with D tentatively TRBD1 (6 bases). V lost 6 bases to trimming and J lost 0 bases, with 15 bases between them. The CDR3 sequence is 15 residues long. Germline values: CDR1 LNHDA, CDR2 SQIVND (reference sequence).

The chain has TRBV28 and TRBJ1-1, with D tentatively TRBD1 (5 bases). The germline V gene encodes CDR1 MDHEN and CDR2 SYDVKM. The CDR3 has 17 amino acids. The CDR3 spells CAAIPLLGEVMNTEAFF. The DNA for the CDR3 is TGTGCAGCCATTCCCCTGTTAGGGGAGGTCATGAACACTGAAGCTTTCTTT.

The CDR3 nucleotides are TGTGCCAGCAGAGACGACAGGGGCGTAATTCAGCCCCAGCATTTT. Translating gives CASRDDRGVIQPQHF. V is TRBV28 and J is TRBJ1-5, with 8 nucleotides matching TRBD1. Germline CDR1 reads MDHEN; CDR2 reads SYDVKM. Trimming at V came to 6 bases and at J to 6 bases, leaving 10 bases not matched to a gene. The CDR3 sequence is 15 residues long.

This clone occurred a few times. The chain recombines TRBV5-1 with TRBJ2-5, with D possibly TRBD2 on 7 matching bases. In germline, CDR1 is SGHRS, CDR2 YFSETQ. Trimming cost V 4 bases and J 5 bases, with 21 bases left between them. The CDR3 is 16 amino acids. CDR3 in amino acids: CASSGRPGGGLETQYF. Here the CDR3 DNA reads TGCGCCAGCAGCGGCCGACCTGGGGGGGGCTTGGAGACCCAGTACTTC.

This clone was observed a handful of times. The V and J genes are TRBV9 and TRBJ2-1; D remains unclear. There are 16 residues in the CDR3. V was pared by 0 bases and J by 3 bases, with 13 bases between. From germline, CDR1 is SGDLS and CDR2 YYNGEE. CDR3 in amino acids: CASSVDIRVGYNEQFF. CDR3 in DNA: TGTGCCAGCAGCGTAGATATCCGGGTCGGCTACAATGAGCAGTTCTTC.

This clone was seen only a few times. This chain connects TRBV19 to TRBJ1-4; 9 nucleotides line up with TRBD1. The length of the CDR3 is 17 residues. V was clipped by 7 bases and J by 2 bases; unmatched bases: 11. Germline values: CDR1 LNHDA, CDR2 SQIVND (reference sequence). The DNA for the CDR3 is TGTGCCAGTACCCCTCTACGGACAGGGGAGACTAATGAAAAACTGTTTTTT. Translating it yields CASTPLRTGETNEKLFF.

V is TRBV5-1 and J is TRBJ1-5, with 7 bases lining up with TRBD1. The junction had 3 bases not matched to a gene; V was cut back by 2 bases and J by 4 bases. CDR1 is SGHRS and CDR2 is YFSETQ in the germline V gene. This CDR3 contains 14 residues. CDR3 sequence reads: CASSFSGGNQPQHF. As DNA, the CDR3 is TGCGCCAGCAGCTTCTCAGGGGGGAATCAGCCCCAGCATTTT.

The chain employs TRBV7-9 and TRBJ2-5; possibly TRBD2 for D (6 bases). Germline loops: CDR1 SEHNR, CDR2 FQNEAQ (reference sequence). V dropped 4 bases and J dropped 7 bases, with 13 bases sitting between them. CDR3 size: 13 residues. In DNA form, the CDR3 reads TGTGCCAGCAGCTCGCGGGGCGGGCGGACCCAGTACTTC. As protein: CASSSRGGRTQYF.

The V gene is TRBV5-5, the J gene TRBJ2-1; TRBD2 matches at 14 bases. This CDR3 region has 19 residues. Germline values: CDR1 SGHKS, CDR2 YYEKEE (reference sequence). V shed 4 bases, J shed 4 bases, and the junction held 13 bases outside the gene matches. CDR3 sequence reads: CASSLRLAGGQRGYNEQFF. As DNA, the CDR3 is TGTGCCAGCAGCCTCCGACTAGCGGGGGGGCAAAGGGGATACAATGAGCAGTTCTTC.

This clone was observed a few times. The chain has TRBV6-6 and TRBJ2-5, with D perhaps TRBD1 (6 bases). The germline V gene has CDR1 MNHNY and CDR2 SVGAGI (reference sequence). CDR3 size: 13 residues. The V end was cut by 5 bases, the J end by 5 bases, with 12 bases between. In nucleotides, the CDR3 is TGTGCCAGCAGTACTCAGGGGTGGGAGACCCAGTACTTC. It translates to CASSTQGWETQYF.

This chain links TRBV28 with TRBJ2-5; no reliable D call. TRBJ2-7 explains the end of the DNA better; the J call may be wrong. The CDR3 runs 14 residues. Germline assignment: CDR1 MDHEN and CDR2 SYDVKM. DNA of the CDR3: TGTGCCAGCAGTTTGTTCCGACTCGAACACGAGCAGTACTTC. Amino acids: CASSLFRLEHEQYF.

This chain uses TRBV6-5 with TRBJ1-2; D might be TRBD1 (6 bases). The CDR3 runs 12 residues. Germline CDR1 is MNHEY and CDR2 is SVGAGI. The germline V and J ends were trimmed by 6 bases and 8 bases, with 13 bases remaining between them. The chain's CDR3 is CASSFFGGGYTF. CDR3 sequence (DNA): TGTGCCAGCAGCTTCTTTGGGGGCGGCTACACCTTC.

The chain employs TRBV7-6 and TRBJ1-5; 7 bases are shared with TRBD1. This CDR3 has 14 amino acids. J gave up 4 bases and V 5 bases, and 5 bases lay outside the gene matches. Per the germline V gene, CDR1 is SGHVS and CDR2 is FNYEAQ. For the CDR3, the DNA is TGTGCCAGCAGCACGGGACAGCCAAATCAGCCCCAGCATTTT. The encoded protein is CASSTGQPNQPQHF.

The V and J genes are TRBV19 and TRBJ2-4, with a weak D call TRBD2 (6 bases). Germline V gene data show CDR1 as LNHDA and CDR2 as SQIVND (reference sequence). The V and J ends lost 8 bases and 5 bases respectively, with 10 bases between them. The CDR3 has 12 residues. The CDR3 protein is CASEGLQNIQYF. CDR3 coding DNA: TGTGCCAGTGAGGGACTCCAAAACATTCAGTACTTC. The variable domain in full, with the rest retrieved from reference TRBV19 and TRBJ2-4, is DGGITQSPKYLFRKEGQNVTLSCEQNLNHDAMYWYRQDPGQGLRLIYYSQIVNDFQKGDIAEGYSVSREKKESFPLTVTSAQKNPTAFYLCASEGLQNIQYFGAGTRLSVL.

V and J are TRBV7-9 and TRBJ1-1; TRBD1 matches at 8 bases. This CDR3 spans 15 amino acids. CDR1 SEHNR and CDR2 FQNEAQ come from the germline V gene (reference sequence). J lost 5 bases, V lost 1 base, and 6 bases had no gene match. CDR3 protein: CASSLEGRGPTEAFF. CDR3 in DNA: TGTGCCAGCAGCTTAGAGGGCAGGGGGCCGACTGAAGCTTTCTTT. Using reference TRBV7-9 and TRBJ1-1 for the parts outside the CDR3, the full variable domain is DTGVSQNPRHKITKRGQNVTFRCDPISEHNRLYWYRQTLGQGPEFLTYFQNEAQLEKSRLLSDRFSAERPKGSFSTLEIQRTEQGDSAMYLCASSLEGRGPTEAFFGQGTRLTVV.

The chain uses TRBV2 and TRBJ2-1; TRBD1 aligns across 7 bases. The CDR3 length is 17 residues. The trim removed 6 bases at V and 0 bases at J, leaving 11 bases unmatched. Germline loops: CDR1 SNHLY, CDR2 FYNNEI. CDR3 nucleotide sequence: TGTGCCAGCAGAGGGGTTTTGACAGGGAGCTCCTACAATGAGCAGTTCTTC. It yields the protein CASRGVLTGSSYNEQFF. The full variable domain, with the rest looked up from reference TRBV2 and TRBJ2-1, is EPEVTQTPSHQVTQMGQEVILRCVPISNHLYFYWYRQILGQKVEFLVSFYNNEISEKSEIFDDQFSVERPDGSNFTLKIRSTKLEDSAMYFCASRGVLTGSSYNEQFFGPGTRLTVL.